These 17 T cell receptor beta chains share one sample of origin, sequenced in a study of T cell responses to AZD1222 COVID-19 vaccine. Sequencing used immunoSEQ multiplex PCR; TCRdb keeps in-frame clones, though not all of them. Here the sample spans roughly 35,000 clones, approximately 90% being singletons. The starting material was peripheral blood, obtained 28 days after the second AZD1222 dose. The receptor source for this set is an adult who received the AZD1222 COVID-19 vaccine.

The chain couples TRBV2 to TRBJ2-1; D is perhaps TRBD1 (6 bases). CDR1 is SNHLY and CDR2 is FYNNEI in the germline V gene. This CDR3 is built from 11 residues. Trimming stripped 8 bases from V and 5 bases from J, with 7 bases between. The CDR3 DNA sequence: TGTGCCAGCTACAGGGACAATGAGCAGTTCTTC. Amino acid sequence: CASYRDNEQFF.

A single count supports this clone. The J gene is TRBJ2-2, the V gene TRBV24-1; 8 nucleotides line up with TRBD2. Germline CDR1 is KGHDR and CDR2 is SFDVKD. CDR3 size: 15 residues. V dropped 5 bases and J dropped 4; count of bases not matched to a gene: 5. CDR3 residues: CATSGAGVPTGELFF. Written as DNA, the CDR3 is TGTGCCACCAGTGGAGCGGGAGTGCCCACCGGGGAGCTGTTTTTT.

V and J are TRBV12-3 or TRBV12-4 and TRBJ1-2; the D is unclear. The CDR3 sequence is 12 residues long. V lost 6 bases and J lost 2, with 7 bases in between. CDR3 sequence: CASSRNNYGYTF. The CDR3, as DNA: TGTGCCAGCAGCCGCAACAACTATGGCTACACCTTC.

This clone showed up just once. The chain is built from TRBV12-3 or TRBV12-4 and TRBJ1-1; D is possibly TRBD1 (5 bases). The CDR3 has 12 residues. Trimming pared 6 bases from V and 5 bases from J, leaving 10 bases between. The CDR3, as DNA: TGTGCCAGCAGAAAAGGGGATACTGAAGCTTTCTTT. Encoded protein: CASRKGDTEAFF.

This chain connects TRBV9 to TRBJ1-6; no clear D. The V end was cut by 0 bases, the J end by 6 bases, with 1 base between. CDR3 length: 12 residues. Per germline, CDR1 SGDLS and CDR2 YYNGEE. As DNA, the CDR3 is TGTGCCAGCAGCGTAGCTAATTCACCCCTCCACTTT. It codes for CASSVANSPLHF.

V and J are TRBV3-1 (or the pseudogene TRBV3-2) and TRBJ1-4, with 10 nucleotides matching TRBD1. The CDR3 covers 17 residues. Germline CDR1 LGHDT, CDR2 YNNKEL (reference sequence). V dropped 3 bases and J dropped 1; count of bases not matched to a gene: 5. CDR3 in DNA: TGTGCCAGCAGCCACGGGGGACAGGGGAAAACTAATGAAAAACTGTTTTTT. Encoded protein: CASSHGGQGKTNEKLFF.

This chain connects TRBV29-1 to TRBJ2-7; TRBD2 agrees at 7 bases. The CDR3 has 14 residues. The V gene's germline CDR1 is SQVTM and CDR2 ANQGSEA. Unmatched junction bases numbered 15, after V lost 4 bases and J lost 9 bases. The CDR3 reads CSVVPLSGARGQYF. The CDR3 nucleotides read TGCAGCGTTGTCCCGCTAAGCGGGGCGAGGGGGCAGTACTTC.

This clone has only one observation. This chain's CDR3 is CSVAPQTGLRTEAFF. CDR3 in DNA: TGCAGCGTTGCCCCCCAGACAGGGCTTAGGACTGAAGCTTTCTTT. This chain connects TRBV29-1 to TRBJ1-1, with 7 nucleotides matching TRBD1. V trimming: 4 bases; J trimming: 5 bases; junction bases outside the gene matches: 13. CDR3 length: 15 residues. CDR1 is SQVTM, CDR2 ANQGSEA, per germline.

The V and J genes are TRBV27 and TRBJ1-2; D might be TRBD1 (5 bases). Germline CDR1 reads MNHEY; CDR2 reads SMNVEV (reference sequence). V lost 2 bases and J lost 8, with 15 bases in between. The CDR3 sequence is 14 residues long. The CDR3 region has the DNA TGTGCCAGCAGTTTACGTGGGTCGGGGGGAGGCTACACCTTC. Residues: CASSLRGSGGGYTF.

This chain uses TRBV5-1 with TRBJ1-1; 7 nucleotides agree with TRBD1. Losses at the gene ends were 7 bases for V and 3 bases for J; bases not matched to a gene: 6. CDR1 and CDR2 from the germline V gene are SGHRS and YFSETQ. This CDR3 is 13 amino acids long. CDR3: CASRGQADTEAFF. As DNA, the CDR3 is TGCGCCAGCCGAGGACAGGCCGACACTGAAGCTTTCTTT.

The table lists this clone with a few counts. The rearrangement uses TRBV21-1 and TRBJ2-3; the D call in the table, TRBD2, was not verified against the DNA. TRBV21-1 is a pseudogene segment. The CDR3 runs 17 residues. The CDR3 bases are TGTGCCAGCAGCAAACATGGGCTAGCGGGAATGACAGATACGCAGTATTTT. Protein product: CASSKHGLAGMTDTQYF.

This rearrangement joins TRBV27 to TRBJ1-2, with 9 bases lining up with TRBD1. Germline trimming cut 5 bases from V and 7 bases from J; bases unmatched to any gene: 17. The CDR3 spans 17 residues. CDR1 and CDR2 (germline): MNHEY, SMNVEV (reference sequence). The CDR3 region is CASSPSGRDRAEFGYTF. CDR3 bases: TGTGCCAGCAGTCCCAGTGGCCGGGACAGGGCCGAGTTTGGCTACACCTTC.

This clone was counted between two and nine times. The chain employs TRBV6-5 and TRBJ2-3; the match to TRBD2 covers 7 bases. The V gene's germline CDR1 is MNHEY and CDR2 SVGAGI. V was pared by 7 bases and J by 0 bases, with 4 bases of the junction left unmatched. The CDR3 loop spans 14 amino acids. The CDR3 protein is CASTPLASTDTQYF. The CDR3 nucleotides read TGTGCCAGCACTCCACTAGCGAGCACAGATACGCAGTATTTT.

The chain couples TRBV29-1 to TRBJ1-2; no firm D call. CDR3 size: 13 residues. The germline CDR1 and CDR2 sequences are SQVTM and ANQGSEA. V lost 1 base, J lost 4 bases, and 10 bases lay in between. In DNA, the CDR3 is TGCAGCGTTGAAGGTTCGAGGGTCTATGGCTACACCTTC. Translated, it gives CSVEGSRVYGYTF. Using reference TRBV29-1 and TRBJ1-2 for the parts outside the CDR3, the full variable domain is SAVISQKPSRDICQRGTSLTIQCQVDSQVTMMFWYRQQPGQSLTLIATANQGSEATYESGFVIDKFPISRPNLTFSTLTVSNMSPEDSSIYLCSVEGSRVYGYTFGSGTRLTVV.

The gene calls are TRBV30 and TRBJ1-2; possible D gene TRBD1, 5 bases. The CDR3 is 13 residues long. V dropped 0 bases and J dropped 8 bases, with 13 bases sitting between them. Germline assignment: CDR1 GTSNPN and CDR2 SVGIG (reference sequence). The DNA for the CDR3 is TGTGCCTGGAGTGTTGGGGCAGGGCGAGGCTACACCTTC. This translates into CAWSVGAGRGYTF.

The gene calls are TRBV28 and TRBJ1-1, with 8 bases that match TRBD1. The CDR3 runs to 14 residues. CDR1 is MDHEN and CDR2 is SYDVKM in the germline V gene. The V and J ends lost 8 bases and 2 bases, in that order; junction bases with no gene match: 7. In DNA, the CDR3 is TGTGCCAGCTGCCGGGACAGGAGAAACACTGAAGCTTTCTTT. Its protein product is CASCRDRRNTEAFF.

The genes are TRBV28 and TRBJ1-4, with D unclear. Trimming cost V 6 bases and J 4 bases, with 15 bases left between them. The CDR3 is 15 amino acids. Germline CDR1 and CDR2: MDHEN and SYDVKM. The CDR3 nucleotides are TGTGCCAGCAGCCCTACAAGTAGAGTTAATGAAAAACTGTTTTTT. This codes for CASSPTSRVNEKLFF. Combining the CDR3 with reference TRBV28 and TRBJ1-4 gives the whole variable domain DVKVTQSSRYLVKRTGEKVFLECVQDMDHENMFWYRQDPGLGLRLIYFSYDVKMKEKGDIPEGYSVSREKKERFSLILESASTNQTSMYLCASSPTSRVNEKLFFGSGTQLSVL.